This TCR beta chain is from a study of blood T cell repertoires in COVID-19 (dated by TCRdb to about 2020). Notes on the research overall: Samples from collaborators originated in the United States, Italy and Spain and spanned both the acute and convalescent phases of COVID-19. The samples were drawn from the first 160 participants of the ongoing ImmuneRACE study and from 1,254 subjects provided by 6 global collaborators. The prospective study material was composed of cDNA or gDNA derived from T cells, B-cell-depleted T cells, or PBMCs. A de-identified subject ID, COVID-19 status, age in years and sex were almost always included in the sample metadata. The repertoires were released in a freely available public database intended as a resource for research on the immune response to SARS-CoV-2. Subjects who had been exposed to COVID-19, were actively infected with it, or had recovered from it provided the deeply sampled blood TCRbeta repertoires that made up the dataset. HLA class I and class II types, where available, came from metadata supplied by the sample provider rather than from assay-based typing. The paper as a whole reports these results and caveats: How much clinical and demographic metadata was included differed by source and by participant, and the metadata was provided uncurated.

There are 15 amino acids in the CDR3, from cysteine to phenylalanine inclusive. CDR3 DNA is the only sequence kept; it has 45 bases, read in frame from the first base. Trimming leaves V shorter by 4 bases and J shorter by 3 bases, with the junction holding 5 bases beyond the gene matches. The germline V gene (reference sequence) provides CDR1 MNHEY and CDR2 SMNVEV. A remark on this clone: This receptor's antigen is unknown. No base-level quality is on record; no much larger clone is a single base apart.

TCRbeta CDR3 regions were amplified from genomic DNA by means of the immunoSEQ Assay, a bias-controlled multiplex PCR. The original methods were these. The number of nucleated cells in each sample was estimated by amplification of reference gene primers within the assay. To quantify the absolute abundance of each unique TCRbeta CDR3 rearrangement, sequence reads were collapsed and filtered. Productive Simpson clonality was computed per sample as the square root of Simpson's diversity index over productive rearrangements. This immuneACCESS table, as held by TCRdb, lists in-frame sequences with V and J called but not all clones. Of the missing ones, under half trace to an unresolved V gene in checked studies; the others have no known cause. The D gene and trimming were derived from the DNA, and the V and J assignments and clone size from that table. Present in this sample are about 140,000 clones, about 90% of which were seen just once. About 10% of the sample lies in the top ten.

The collaborating institutions used their own protocols to collect whole blood in K2EDTA tubes. For TCRbeta analysis, collaborators shipped samples in one of three forms: frozen whole blood, isolated PBMCs, or DNA extracted from either of those sample types. The chain links TRBV27 with TRBJ1-3, and 8 junction bases match TRBD1. The clonotype comes from a man in his 60s with active or convalescent COVID-19. Sequences were obtained from peripheral blood. CDR3 reads: CASSSQGAGGNTIYF. The DNA sequence reads TGTGCCAGCAGTTCCCAGGGGGCTGGTGGAAACACCATATATTTT.